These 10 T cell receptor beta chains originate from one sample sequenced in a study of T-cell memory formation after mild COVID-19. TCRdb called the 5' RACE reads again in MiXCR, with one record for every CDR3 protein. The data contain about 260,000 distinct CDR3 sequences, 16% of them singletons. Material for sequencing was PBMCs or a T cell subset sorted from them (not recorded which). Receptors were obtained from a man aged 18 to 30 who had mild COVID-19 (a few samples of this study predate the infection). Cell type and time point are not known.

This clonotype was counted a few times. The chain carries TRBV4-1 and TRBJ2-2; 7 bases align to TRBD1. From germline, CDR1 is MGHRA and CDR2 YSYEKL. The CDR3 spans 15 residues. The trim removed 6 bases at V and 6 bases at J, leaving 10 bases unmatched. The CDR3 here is CASRSGTEQAGELFF. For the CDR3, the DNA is TGCGCCAGCAGATCCGGGACAGAACAGGCCGGGGAGCTGTTTTTT.

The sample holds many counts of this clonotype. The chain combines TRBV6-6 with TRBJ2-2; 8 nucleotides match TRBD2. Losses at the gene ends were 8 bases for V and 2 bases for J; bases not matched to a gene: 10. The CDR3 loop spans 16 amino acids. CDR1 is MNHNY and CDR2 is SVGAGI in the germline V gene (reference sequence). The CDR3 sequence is CASGQGLAGNTGELFF. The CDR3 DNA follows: TGTGCCAGCGGCCAAGGGCTAGCGGGTAACACCGGGGAGCTGTTTTTT.

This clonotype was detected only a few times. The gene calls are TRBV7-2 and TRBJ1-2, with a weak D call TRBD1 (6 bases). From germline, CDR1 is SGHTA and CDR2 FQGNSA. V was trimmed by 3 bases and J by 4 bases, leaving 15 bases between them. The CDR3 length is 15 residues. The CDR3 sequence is CASSFALGQFYGYTF. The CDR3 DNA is TGTGCCAGCAGCTTCGCCCTCGGACAGTTCTATGGCTACACCTTC. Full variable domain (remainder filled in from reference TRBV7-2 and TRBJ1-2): GAGVSQSPSNKVTEKGKDVELRCDPISGHTALYWYRQSLGQGLEFLIYFQGNSAPDKSGLPSDRFSAERTGGSVSTLTIQRTQQEDSAVYLCASSFALGQFYGYTFGSGTRLTVV.

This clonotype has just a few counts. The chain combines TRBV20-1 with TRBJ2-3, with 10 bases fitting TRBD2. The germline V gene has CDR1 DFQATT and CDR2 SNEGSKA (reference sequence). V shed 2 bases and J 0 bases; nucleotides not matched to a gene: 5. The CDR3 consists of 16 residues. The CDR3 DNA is TGCAGTGCTAGACCTAGCGGGGGAGTTAGCACAGATACGCAGTATTTT. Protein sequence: CSARPSGGVSTDTQYF.

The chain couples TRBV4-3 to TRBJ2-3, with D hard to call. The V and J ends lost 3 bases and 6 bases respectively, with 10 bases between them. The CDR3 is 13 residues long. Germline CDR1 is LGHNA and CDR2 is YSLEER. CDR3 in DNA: TGCGCCAGCAGCCATTCCCCCGCGGATACGCAGTATTTT. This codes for CASSHSPADTQYF.

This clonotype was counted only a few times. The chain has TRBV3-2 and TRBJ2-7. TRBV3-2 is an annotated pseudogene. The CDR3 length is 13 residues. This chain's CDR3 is CASSLRFSYEQYV. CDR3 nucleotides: TGTGCCAGCAGCCTCAGGTTTTCCTACGAGCAGTACGTC.

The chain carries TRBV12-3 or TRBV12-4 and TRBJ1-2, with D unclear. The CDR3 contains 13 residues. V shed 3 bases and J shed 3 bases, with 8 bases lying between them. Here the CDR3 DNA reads TGTGCCAGCAGTTTCCCGGAGGACTATGGCTACACCTTC. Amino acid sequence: CASSFPEDYGYTF.

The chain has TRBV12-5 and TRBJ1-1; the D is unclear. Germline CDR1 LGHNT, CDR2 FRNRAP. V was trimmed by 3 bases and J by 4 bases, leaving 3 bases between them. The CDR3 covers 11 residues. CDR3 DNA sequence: TGTGCTAGTGGTTTTTCCACTGAAGCTTTCTTT. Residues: CASGFSTEAFF.

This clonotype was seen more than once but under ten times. CDR3: CASSFRDSRETQYF. CDR3 bases: TGCGCCAGCAGCTTCCGGGACTCCCGGGAGACCCAGTACTTC. The gene calls are TRBV5-1 and TRBJ2-5; possibly TRBD2 for D (6 bases). Germline lookup yields CDR1 SGHRS and CDR2 YFSETQ. Trimming shortened V by 2 bases and J by 5 bases, and 13 bases separated the two germline ends. This CDR3 is built from 14 residues. The full variable domain, its missing parts supplied by reference TRBV5-1 and TRBJ2-5, is KAGVTQTPRYLIKTRGQQVTLSCSPISGHRSVSWYQQTPGQGLQFLFEYFSETQRNKGNFPGRFSGRQFSNSRSEMNVSTLELGDSALYLCASSFRDSRETQYFGPGTRLLVL.

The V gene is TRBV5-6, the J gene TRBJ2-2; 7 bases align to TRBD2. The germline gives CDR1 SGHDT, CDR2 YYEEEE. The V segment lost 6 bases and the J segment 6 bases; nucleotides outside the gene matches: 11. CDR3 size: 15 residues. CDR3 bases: TGTGCCAGCACCTGGGCGCTAGCGGCGGCCGGGGAGCTGTTTTTT. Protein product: CASTWALAAAGELFF.